This TCR beta chain was observed in a study of regulatory T cells in long-lasting Graves disease. Points from the study as a whole: For persistent Graves' patients, TCR diversity was lower than for newly diagnosed ones. When disease was persistent, TRBV28, TRBJ1-2 and TRBJ2-5 were the favored segments.

Construction of the TCR beta libraries employed iRepertoire HTBI primers in conjunction with Arm-PCR of CDR3 regions. As handled by the study authors: Across all samples, just over 60 TRBV segments and 15 or so TRBJ segments were identified. TCRdb processed the multiplex PCR reads anew with MiXCR; each CDR3 protein has one entry. The V and J calls and clone size are TCRdb's, not the authors'. The data hold approximately 400,000 distinct CDR3 sequences, with around 20% observed a single time. The V end lost 5 bases, the J end lost 1 base, and 14 bases lay between the germline ends. Germline V gene lookup returns CDR1 SGHTA and CDR2 FQGNSA. The CDR3 is 15 amino acids. This clonotype showed up just a few times. Its antigen is undetermined. Stated time point: persistent/refractory GD, antithyroid drugs over 5 years with positive TRAb. The TCR library was prepared using RNA isolated from PBMCs.

The TCR originated in a female donor with Graves disease. This sequence joins TRBV7-2 and TRBJ1-1, with D perhaps matching TRBD1 (5 bases). Sequenced material: peripheral blood mononuclear cells (PBMCs), taken when the disease was refractory, from a patient treated with antithyroid drugs. Here the CDR3 reads CASSPPGLPNTEAFF. The CDR3 nucleotides read TGTGCCAGCAGCCCTCCGGGACTTCCGAACACTGAAGCTTTCTTT.